The source of this T cell receptor (beta chain) is a study of blood T cell repertoires in COVID-19. Looked up from germline, CDR1 is SNHLY and CDR2 is FYNNEI. The CDR3 has 13 residues. The ends lost 6 bases at V and 5 bases at J; junction bases unmatched: 4. Authors' analysis steps: Amplified reference gene primers provided the basis for estimating nucleated cell counts. Clones were sequenced by immunoSEQ multiplex PCR, and TCRdb holds only the in-frame ones, with some missing. From that table come the V and J calls and clone size; the DNA was used to work out D and trimming. This table has about 52,000 clones, 82% appearing once.

The clonotype was recovered from an elderly man with COVID-19, enrolled during active disease. The sequenced sample was peripheral blood. This chain connects TRBV2 to TRBJ1-1; 9 nucleotides match TRBD1. The CDR3 is CASSLQGATEAFF. CDR3 nucleotides: TGTGCCAGCAGCCTACAGGGGGCAACTGAAGCTTTCTTT.